This T cell receptor beta chain stems from a study of T cells in Graves' hyperthyroidism and ophthalmopathy. Trimming removed 11 bases at V and 6 bases at J, with 11 bases between. This CDR3 contains 11 residues. Germline CDR1 is MGHDK and CDR2 is SYGVNS. Study-wide findings and caveats: The model's output predicted ophthalmopathy at a median of around 7 months prior to onset.

TCR beta CDR3 sequences were amplified from RNA transcripts. First-round RT-PCR targeting the TCR CDR3 was performed with the HTBI primer set. From the multiplex PCR reads, TCRdb called clonotypes with MiXCR, one entry per CDR3 protein. This table has 600,000 or so distinct CDR3 sequences, over 12% appearing once. This clonotype appeared a few times. The antigen is unknown. This sequence originates from a woman under 30 with Graves' ophthalmopathy. V is TRBV25-1 and J is TRBJ2-1; D is unresolved. The material sequenced was blood. The CDR3 region has the DNA TGTGCCGTAGGGCCTACCAATGAGCAGTTCTTC. Translated: CAVGPTNEQFF.